The sequence of this TCR beta chain was determined in a study of cytotoxic CD8 clonotypes in ibrutinib-treated CLL. Overall study findings and caveats: Public clonotypes were uncommon and contracted or stayed stable on treatment.

The sequencing depth, 1 in 200,000 to 1 in 1 million T cells, was the target. Profiled with immunoSEQ multiplex PCR; TCRdb holds only in-frame clones, not every one. The sample lists 11,000 or so clones, about 80% occurring once. Note on this clone: Its antigen is unknown.

Germline V CDR1 and CDR2: SGHVT, SQSDAQ. The length of the CDR3 is 21 residues. Germline trimming cut 3 bases from V and 0 bases from J; bases unmatched to any gene: 18. This sequence was found in a human donor with chronic lymphocytic leukemia. Specimen: PBMCs, collected at disease progression, from a patient treated with ibrutinib. The chain uses TRBV7-4 and TRBJ2-3, with 10 positions matching TRBD1. CDR3 loop: CASSFDRGQFNPEPSTDTQYF. CDR3 nucleotide sequence: TGTGCCAGCAGCTTCGACAGGGGGCAGTTCAACCCGGAGCCTAGCACAGATACGCAGTATTTT. Variable domain in full (rest from reference TRBV7-4 and TRBJ2-3): GAGVSQSPRYKVAKRGRDVALRCDSISGHVTLYWYRQTLGQGSEVLTYSQSDAQRDKSGRPSGRFSAERPERSVSTLKIQRTEQGDSAVYLCASSFDRGQFNPEPSTDTQYFGPGTRLTVL.